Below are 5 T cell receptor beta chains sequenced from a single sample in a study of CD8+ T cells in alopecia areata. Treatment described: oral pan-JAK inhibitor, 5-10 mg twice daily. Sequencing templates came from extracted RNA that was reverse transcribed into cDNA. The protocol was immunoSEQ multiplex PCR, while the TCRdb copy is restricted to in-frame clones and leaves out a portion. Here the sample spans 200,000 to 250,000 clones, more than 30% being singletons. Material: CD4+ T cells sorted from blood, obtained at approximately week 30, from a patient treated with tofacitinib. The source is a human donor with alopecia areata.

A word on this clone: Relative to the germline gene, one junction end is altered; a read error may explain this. As DNA, the CDR3 is TGTGCCAGCTCCCCACAGGGGAAAACCTACGAGCAGTACTTC. Its translation: CASSPQGKTYEQYF. The chain joins TRBV18 to TRBJ2-7, with TRBD1 matching 7 bases. The CDR3 has 14 amino acids. CDR1 is KGHSH, CDR2 LQKENI, per germline.

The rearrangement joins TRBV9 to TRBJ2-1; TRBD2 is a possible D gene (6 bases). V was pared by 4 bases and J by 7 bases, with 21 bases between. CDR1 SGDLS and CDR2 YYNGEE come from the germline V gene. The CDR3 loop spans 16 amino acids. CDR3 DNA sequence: TGTGCCAGCAGCCTACGGAGGGAGAGGGGTGAGAATGAGCAGTTCTTC. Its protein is CASSLRRERGENEQFF.

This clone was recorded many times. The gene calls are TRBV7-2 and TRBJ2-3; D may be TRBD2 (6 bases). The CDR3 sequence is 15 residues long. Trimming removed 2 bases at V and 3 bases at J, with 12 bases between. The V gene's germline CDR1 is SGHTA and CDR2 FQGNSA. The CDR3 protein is CASSLLRESTDTQYF. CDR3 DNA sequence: TGTGCCAGCAGCTTATTACGGGAGAGTACAGATACGCAGTATTTT.

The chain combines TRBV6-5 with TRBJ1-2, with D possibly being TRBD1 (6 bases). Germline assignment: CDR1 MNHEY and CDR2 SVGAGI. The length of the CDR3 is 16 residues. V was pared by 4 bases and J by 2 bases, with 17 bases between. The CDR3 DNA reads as TGTGCCAGCAGTTTGGGGGTGGGGGCAGGAAACTATGGCTACACCTTC. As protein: CASSLGVGAGNYGYTF.

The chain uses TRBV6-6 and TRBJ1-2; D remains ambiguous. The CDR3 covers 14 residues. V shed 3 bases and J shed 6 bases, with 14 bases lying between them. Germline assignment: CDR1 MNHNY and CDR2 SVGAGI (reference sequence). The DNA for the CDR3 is TGTGCCAGCAGTTATGAGAGAGGGTTAAATGGCTACACCTTC. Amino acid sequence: CASSYERGLNGYTF.